Detailed here is one T cell receptor (beta chain). The antigen is undetermined. PCR amplification relied on 60 Vbeta primers (plus 13 Jbeta primers). The repertoire was sequenced with immunoSEQ multiplex PCR; TCRdb's copy has only in-frame clones and lacks some. The sample totals fewer than 70,000 clones. This CDR3 is 16 amino acids long. The sample originates from a study of cytomegalovirus exposure and HLA in healthy donors. Study-level points and caveats: Evidence from a later analysis indicated that most CMV-associated TCR beta chains looked HLA-restricted. V- and J-gene trimming of TCR beta was linked (in a later analysis) to a missense DCLRE1C variant.

The sample consisted of PBMCs. The receptor was derived from a man under 40 in good health and CMV-seropositive. The chain carries TRBV21-1 and TRBJ1-5; the DNA was not used to check the table's D call, TRBD1. TRBV21-1 is noted as a pseudogene. CDR3 sequence: CASSKVRDRACQPQHF. The CDR3 DNA follows: TGTGCCAGCAGCAAAGTACGGGACAGGGCATGTCAGCCCCAGCATTTT.